Listed here is a single T cell receptor (beta chain). Its specificity is not known. Method: immunoSEQ multiplex PCR; TCRdb's copy keeps in-frame clones and lacks some. The data contain about 44,000 clones, roughly 90% of them seen just once; the ten biggest clones take up roughly 15%. This record comes from a study of OX40 agonist ivuxolimab in advanced cancers. For the study at large: Ivuxolimab, an agonistic anti-OX40 (CD134) antibody, was given to patients. Dose-escalation patients' cancers were hepatocellular carcinoma, melanoma, renal cell or head and neck cancer.

Overall study findings and caveats: Normalized T-cell clonal expansion was also low in a subset of nonresponders. CD4+ and CD8+ blood T cells expanded clonally by week 6 at 0.1 to 3.0 mg/kg.

The sequencing here drew on CD4+ or CD8+ T cells sorted from blood, taken in a trial of the OX40 agonist ivuxolimab. The source is an adult with an advanced solid tumor such as melanoma, head and neck, liver or kidney cancer.

The CDR3 bases are TGTGCCTGGAGTCCAGGGGTAGGGTACGGCTACACCTTC. Its translation is CAWSPGVGYGYTF. This chain joins TRBV30 and TRBJ1-2, with D possibly matching TRBD1 (6 bases). Germline values: CDR1 GTSNPN, CDR2 SVGIG (reference sequence). The CDR3 runs 13 residues. V lost 2 bases and J 8 bases, leaving 15 bases between the germline ends.